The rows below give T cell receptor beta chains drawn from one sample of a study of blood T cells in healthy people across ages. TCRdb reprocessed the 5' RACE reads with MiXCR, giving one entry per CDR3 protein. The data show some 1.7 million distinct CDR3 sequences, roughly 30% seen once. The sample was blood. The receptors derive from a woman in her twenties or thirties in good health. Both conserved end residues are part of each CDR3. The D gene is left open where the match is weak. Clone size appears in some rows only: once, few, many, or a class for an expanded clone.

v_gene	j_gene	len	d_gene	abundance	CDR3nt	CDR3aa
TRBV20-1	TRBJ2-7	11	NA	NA	TGCAGCTATGACCCCTACAATGAGCAGTACTTC	CSYDPYNEQYF
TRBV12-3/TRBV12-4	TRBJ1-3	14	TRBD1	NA	TGTGCCAGCAGTCGACAGGGGGGCGGAAACACCATATATTTT	CASSRQGGGNTIYF
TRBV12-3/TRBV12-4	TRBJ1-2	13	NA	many	TGTGCCAGCAGCCCAGACAGAATCTATGGCTACACCTTC	CASSPDRIYGYTF
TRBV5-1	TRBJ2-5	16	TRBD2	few	TGCGCCAGCAGCTGGCCTAGCGGGGGGGCCGTGGAGACCCAGTACTTC	CASSWPSGGAVETQYF
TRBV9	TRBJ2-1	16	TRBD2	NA	TGTGCCAGCAGCGTGTTCGGGACTAGCGGGGGTGATGAGCAGTTCTTC	CASSVFGTSGGDEQFF
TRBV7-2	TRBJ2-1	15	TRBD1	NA	TGTGCCAGCAGCTTAAGACAGGGGCCCTATCAGGAGCAGTTCTTC	CASSLRQGPYQEQFF
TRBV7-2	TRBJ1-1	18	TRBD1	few	TGTGCCAGCAGCGCGGCGGGCAGGGGGCTTGGTATGAACACTGAAGCTTTCTTT	CASSAAGRGLGMNTEAFF
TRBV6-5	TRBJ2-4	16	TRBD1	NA	TGTGCCAGCAGTCAGAGACGGGACAGGGGAAACTATGAGCAGTACTTC	CASSQRRDRGNYEQYF
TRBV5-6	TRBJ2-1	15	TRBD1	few	TGTGCCAGCAGCGACCCCGGGACAGGGTACAATGAGCAGTTCTTC	CASSDPGTGYNEQFF
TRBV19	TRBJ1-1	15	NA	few	TGTGCCAGTAGTATGGAGGGCCTAGGGGGCACTGAAGCTTTCTTT	CASSMEGLGGTEAFF
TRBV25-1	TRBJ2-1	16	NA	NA	TGTGCCAGCAGTGAATCGGGGCTTCGGGATTACGATGAGCAGTTCTTC	CASSESGLRDYDEQFF
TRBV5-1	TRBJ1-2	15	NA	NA	TGCGCCAGCAGCTTGGTCGTGGCCAGCTCCTATGGCTACACCTTC	CASSLVVASSYGYTF
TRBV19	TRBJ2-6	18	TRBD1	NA	TGTGCCAGTAGCCCCCCGCCCGGACAGGGGGCTGGGGCCAACGTCCTGACTTTC	CASSPPPGQGAGANVLTF
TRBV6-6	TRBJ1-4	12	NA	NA	TGTGCCAGCACCGACTGGGACTTGGGGCTGTTTTTT	CASTDWDLGLFF
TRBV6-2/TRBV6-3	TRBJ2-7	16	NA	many	TGTGCCAGCAGTTACTACCGATCTCGGACAGTCTACGAGCAGTACTTC	CASSYYRSRTVYEQYF
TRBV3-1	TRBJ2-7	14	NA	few	TGTGCCAGCAGCCAGGGCCAGCCCCCCTACGAGCAGTACTTC	CASSQGQPPYEQYF
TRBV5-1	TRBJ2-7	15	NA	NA	TGCGCCAGCAGTCACGTAGGGGGACTGACCTACGAGCAGTACTTC	CASSHVGGLTYEQYF
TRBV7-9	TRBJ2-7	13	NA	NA	TGTGCCAGCAGCTTAGGGTCGACAGGAAGGCAGTACTTC	CASSLGSTGRQYF
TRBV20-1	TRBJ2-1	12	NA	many	TGCAGTGCCCTTAAAGACTACAATGAGCAGTTCTTC	CSALKDYNEQFF
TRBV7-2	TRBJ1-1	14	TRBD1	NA	TGTGCCAGCAGCCCGGGACAGGCCCTCGCTGAAGCTTTCTTT	CASSPGQALAEAFF
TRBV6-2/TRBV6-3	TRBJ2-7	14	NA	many	TGTGCCAGCAGTTACGCCGCTAGCTCCTACGAGCAGTACTTC	CASSYAASSYEQYF
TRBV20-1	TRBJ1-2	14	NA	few	TGCAGTGCTAGAGATCCCAGGGTCGGCTATGGCTACACCTTC	CSARDPRVGYGYTF
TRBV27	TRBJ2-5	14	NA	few	TGTGCCAGCAGTTTGGGAGATGGAGGAGAGACCCAGTACTTC	CASSLGDGGETQYF
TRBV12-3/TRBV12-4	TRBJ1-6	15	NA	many	TGTGCCAGCAGTTTCTTGGGCTCCTATAATTCACCCCTCCACTTT	CASSFLGSYNSPLHF
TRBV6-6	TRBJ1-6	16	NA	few	TGTGCCAGCAGTCCCTCCCCGGGACGGGGGAATTCACCCCTCCACTTT	CASSPSPGRGNSPLHF
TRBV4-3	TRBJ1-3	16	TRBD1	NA	TGCGCCAGCAGCCCCGGACAGGGGAACTCTGGAAACACCATATATTTT	CASSPGQGNSGNTIYF